The 2 T cell receptor beta chains below come from one sample, sequenced in a study of cytomegalovirus exposure and HLA in healthy donors. The study ran its PCR with 60 Vbeta and 13 Jbeta primers. TCRdb's table, derived via immunoSEQ multiplex PCR, lists solely in-frame clones and lacks some. The sample records just over 95,000 clones, around 84% being singletons. Sequenced input: PBMCs. The receptors here all came from a woman between 40 and 50 years old in good health and CMV-seropositive.

The V gene is TRBV6-1, the J gene TRBJ2-7, with D possibly matching TRBD1 (5 bases). Per the germline V gene, CDR1 is MNHNS and CDR2 is SASEGT. The CDR3 spans 13 residues. V dropped 4 bases and J dropped 2 bases, with 9 bases sitting between them. DNA of the CDR3: TGTGCCAGCAGTGGGACAAACACCTACGAGCAGTACTTC. This translates into CASSGTNTYEQYF.

The chain couples TRBV5-1 to TRBJ1-4, with D perhaps TRBD1 (6 bases). From germline, CDR1 is SGHRS and CDR2 YFSETQ. V was trimmed by 2 bases and J by 6 bases, leaving 11 bases between them. CDR3 length equals 14 residues. CDR3 amino acids: CASSLGRTDEKLFF. In DNA form, the CDR3 reads TGCGCCAGCAGCTTAGGCAGGACAGATGAAAAACTGTTTTTT.